The subject of this entry is one T cell receptor (beta chain). Its antigen is currently unknown. This specimen belongs to a study of cytomegalovirus exposure and HLA in healthy donors. Whole-study findings and limits: Later analysis showed most CMV-associated TCR beta chains appearing HLA-restricted. The majority of TCR sequences were rare, yet some public TCRs appeared in many donors. The study put some 150 TCR beta chains on its list as cytomegalovirus-associated. There were a few CMV-associated chains whose specificity for CMV antigens was confirmed in vitro.

Per the germline V gene, CDR1 is GTSNPN and CDR2 is SVGIG (reference sequence). Trimming pared 3 bases from V and 3 bases from J, leaving 12 bases between. The CDR3 contains 14 residues. In the PCR, 60 Vbeta and 13 Jbeta primers were used. TCRdb's table, derived via immunoSEQ multiplex PCR, lists solely in-frame clones and lacks some. Among 120,000 or so clones listed, approximately 86% were seen once. The gene calls are TRBV30 and TRBJ1-3; tentative D call: TRBD1 (6 bases). The sequenced sample was PBMCs. This TCR came from a middle-aged man in good health and CMV-seronegative. CDR3 sequence: CAWSPQGNGNTIYF. The CDR3 nucleotides are TGTGCCTGGAGCCCACAGGGAAATGGAAACACCATATATTTT.